This TCR beta chain is from a study of Graves' ophthalmopathy and Graves' hyperthyroidism. Study conclusions and caveats: A majority of expanded thyroid clonotypes exceeding 0.001 frequency were likewise present in blood. Distinction of ophthalmopathy from stable hyperthyroidism by a 13-signature model reached approximately 90% sensitivity and approximately 80% specificity.

The table lists this clonotype with a few counts. Its matching antigen is unknown. The TCR beta CDR3 regions underwent amplification from RNA transcripts. HTBI primers were employed in first-round RT-PCR, then a second-round multiplex PCR followed. TCRdb re-analysed the multiplex PCR reads in MiXCR, keeping a single row per CDR3 protein. Seen here are about 640,000 distinct CDR3 sequences, roughly two fifths observed once, and the top ten hold more than 2.5%. There are 14 residues in the CDR3. V was trimmed by 5 bases and J by 4 bases, leaving 14 bases between them. CDR1 SGHTA and CDR2 FQGNSA come from the germline V gene. The study enrolled ophthalmopathy donors with moderate-to-severe activity, CAS ≥3, NOSPECS ≥4 and duration under 3 months.

The chain recombines TRBV7-2 with TRBJ2-5; the D is unclear. The sequenced sample consisted of peripheral blood. This clonotype was sampled from an adult man with Graves' ophthalmopathy. Written as DNA, the CDR3 is TGTGCCAGCAGCCGACCCGACTCTGGAGAGACCCAGTACTTC. Residues: CASSRPDSGETQYF.